These 20 T cell receptor beta chains originate from one sample sequenced in a study of shared clonotypes between healthy human individuals. The protocol was immunoSEQ multiplex PCR, while the TCRdb copy is restricted to in-frame clones and leaves out a portion. The data contain 150,000 to 200,000 clones, approximately 61% of them singletons. The sequenced sample was memory CD4+ T cells sorted from blood. Indicated subset: CD45RA-negative fraction. The receptors come from a young man in good health.

The V call is TRBV28, the J call TRBJ2-7; weak D call: TRBD2 (6 bases). The CDR3 is 15 amino acids. Between the trimmed V and J ends, which lost 6 bases and 5 bases, there was a span of 20 bases. Germline loops: CDR1 MDHEN, CDR2 SYDVKM. CDR3 region: CASSPFPGENDEQYF. As DNA, the CDR3 is TGTGCCAGCAGCCCCTTTCCGGGAGAAAACGACGAGCAGTACTTC.

The chain recombines TRBV28 with TRBJ2-3, with 8 bases lining up with TRBD1. The junction had 6 bases not matched to a gene; V was cut back by 6 bases and J by 4 bases. This CDR3 spans 14 amino acids. CDR1 and CDR2 from the germline V gene are MDHEN and SYDVKM. CDR3 sequence: CASSSGGMADTQYF. CDR3 coding DNA: TGTGCCAGCAGCTCAGGGGGCATGGCAGATACGCAGTATTTT. Full variable domain (remainder filled in from reference TRBV28 and TRBJ2-3): DVKVTQSSRYLVKRTGEKVFLECVQDMDHENMFWYRQDPGLGLRLIYFSYDVKMKEKGDIPEGYSVSREKKERFSLILESASTNQTSMYLCASSSGGMADTQYFGPGTRLTVL.

Only one count was recorded for this clone. The gene calls are TRBV28 and TRBJ2-6; tentatively, D is TRBD2 (5 bases). The CDR3 is 15 amino acids. The V and J ends lost 2 bases and 2 bases respectively, with 7 bases between them. Looked up from germline, CDR1 is MDHEN and CDR2 is SYDVKM. CDR3 DNA sequence: TGTGCCAGCAGTTTAGCGGGTGCTGGGGCCAACGTCCTGACTTTC. This translates into CASSLAGAGANVLTF.

CDR3: CASSPGTGMHEQYF. CDR3 in DNA: TGCGCCAGCAGTCCCGGGACAGGGATGCACGAGCAGTACTTC. The chain has TRBV10-1 and TRBJ2-7; TRBD1 agrees at 9 bases. The germline gives CDR1 WNHNN, CDR2 SYGVQD (reference sequence). Trimming cost V 5 bases and J 5 bases; bases outside gene matches: 7. This CDR3 has 14 amino acids.

This clone was seen a handful of times. The rearrangement joins TRBV5-1 to TRBJ2-7; tentatively, D is TRBD2 (6 bases). Germline CDR1 is SGHRS and CDR2 is YFSETQ. Trimming left V 0 bases short and J 5 bases short, with 9 bases between. The CDR3 loop spans 13 amino acids. The CDR3 spells CASSLEGLNEQYF. The CDR3 DNA reads TGCGCCAGCAGCTTGGAGGGACTGAACGAGCAGTACTTC.

This clone has a handful of counts. This CDR3 is CATQTGGMNTDTQYF. The CDR3 bases are TGTGCCACTCAGACGGGCGGGATGAACACAGATACGCAGTATTTT. This chain uses TRBV25-1 with TRBJ2-3; a weak D match, TRBD2 (6 bases). From germline, CDR1 is MGHDK and CDR2 SYGVNS. The V and J ends lost 10 bases and 2 bases respectively, with 19 bases between them. The CDR3 totals 15 residues.

This clone appeared a single time. The rearrangement uses TRBV11-2 and TRBJ2-5; TRBD1 matches at 9 bases. J was trimmed by 4 bases and V by 2 bases; bases with no gene match: 8. This CDR3 is 16 amino acids long. Germline CDR1 reads SGHAT; CDR2 reads FQNNGV. CDR3 region: CASSLNTGGGGETQYF. The CDR3 DNA is TGTGCCAGCAGCTTAAATACAGGGGGCGGAGGAGAGACCCAGTACTTC.

Only a few counts were recorded for this clone. V gene TRBV11-2 combines with J gene TRBJ2-7, with TRBD2 identical over 10 bases. The CDR3 length is 15 residues. J was trimmed by 4 bases and V by 5 bases; bases with no gene match: 8. Germline V gene data show CDR1 as SGHAT and CDR2 as FQNNGV. The CDR3 region has the DNA TGTGCCAGCAGCCGAGAGGGACTAGCGAGTTACGAGCAGTACTTC. Protein product: CASSREGLASYEQYF.

This clone was seen a single time. The chain links TRBV4-3 to TRBJ1-3, with 10 bases aligning to TRBD1. The CDR3 has 15 residues. The germline V gene encodes CDR1 LGHNA and CDR2 YSLEER. V lost 4 bases, J lost 2 bases, and 2 bases stayed unmatched. CDR3 nucleotides: TGCGCCAGCAGCCCCGGGACAGGGGCTGGAAACACCATATATTTT. It translates to CASSPGTGAGNTIYF.

V is TRBV5-4 and J is TRBJ2-1; possibly TRBD2 for D (6 bases). The CDR3 totals 16 residues. Between the trimmed V and J ends, which lost 3 bases and 4 bases, there was a span of 17 bases. Germline CDR1 is SGHNT and CDR2 is YYREEE (reference sequence). CDR3 nucleotide sequence: TGTGCCAGCAGCTCAACCGTGGCGGGAACTTACAATGAGCAGTTCTTC. Encoded protein: CASSSTVAGTYNEQFF.

In its sample, this clone was seen a few times. J is TRBJ2-5 and V is TRBV29-1; a possible D gene is TRBD2 (5 bases). V was shortened by 7 bases and J by 5 bases, with 14 bases between the two germline ends. The CDR3 is 12 residues long. The germline V gene encodes CDR1 SQVTM and CDR2 ANQGSEA. CDR3 protein: CSEGPRAETQYF. In DNA form, the CDR3 reads TGCAGCGAAGGACCGAGGGCCGAGACCCAGTACTTC. Looking up the rest from reference TRBV29-1 and TRBJ2-5 gives the full variable domain: SAVISQKPSRDICQRGTSLTIQCQVDSQVTMMFWYRQQPGQSLTLIATANQGSEATYESGFVIDKFPISRPNLTFSTLTVSNMSPEDSSIYLCSEGPRAETQYFGPGTRLLVL.

The chain joins TRBV4-2 to TRBJ2-5; 14 positions agree with TRBD2. V gave up 4 bases and J gave up 1 base; unmatched junction bases: 2. CDR1 and CDR2 from the germline V gene are LGHNA and YNFKEQ. The CDR3 length is 16 residues. CDR3 sequence reads: CASSPGLAGGQETQYF. CDR3 sequence (DNA): TGTGCCAGCAGCCCCGGACTAGCGGGGGGCCAAGAGACCCAGTACTTC.

This clone was observed a handful of times. The chain employs TRBV4-3 and TRBJ2-3, with 11 nucleotides matching TRBD1. Looked up from germline, CDR1 is LGHNA and CDR2 is YSLEER. V gave up 2 bases and J gave up 4 bases; unmatched junction bases: 5. The length of the CDR3 is 16 residues. The CDR3 is CASSQTPGQGADTQYF. DNA of the CDR3: TGCGCCAGCAGCCAAACGCCGGGACAGGGGGCAGATACGCAGTATTTT.

In its sample, this clone was seen a few times. The V call is TRBV6-1, the J call TRBJ1-1, with D perhaps TRBD1 (6 bases). Germline V gene sequence: CDR1 MNHNS, CDR2 SASEGT. CDR3 length equals 15 residues. V was clipped by 4 bases and J by 0 bases, with 12 bases between them. The CDR3 here is CASSGRGPVNTEAFF. CDR3 bases: TGTGCCAGCAGTGGCAGGGGCCCGGTGAACACTGAAGCTTTCTTT.

This clone was picked up a small number of times. This rearrangement joins TRBV6-1 to TRBJ2-6; D is uncertain. The germline V gene encodes CDR1 MNHNS and CDR2 SASEGT. V was pared by 7 bases and J by 2 bases, with 6 bases between. This CDR3 spans 13 amino acids. CDR3 region: CASISPGANVLTF. CDR3 coding DNA: TGTGCCAGCATTTCGCCTGGGGCCAACGTCCTGACTTTC.

V usage is TRBV19 and J usage is TRBJ2-2; the D is unclear. The germline V gene encodes CDR1 LNHDA and CDR2 SQIVND (reference sequence). V was trimmed by 7 bases and J by 7 bases, leaving 7 bases between them. The CDR3 consists of 11 residues. Written as DNA, the CDR3 is TGTGCCAGTACGACGATCGGGGAGCTGTTTTTT. The encoded protein is CASTTIGELFF. Drawing the rest from reference TRBV19 and TRBJ2-2, the complete variable domain is DGGITQSPKYLFRKEGQNVTLSCEQNLNHDAMYWYRQDPGQGLRLIYYSQIVNDFQKGDIAEGYSVSREKKESFPLTVTSAQKNPTAFYLCASTTIGELFFGEGSRLTVL.

V usage is TRBV9 and J usage is TRBJ2-2; TRBD2 is a possible D gene (5 bases). Germline values: CDR1 SGDLS, CDR2 YYNGEE. The ends were cut back, 0 bases at V and 6 bases at J, with 24 bases in the middle. This CDR3 has 19 residues. CDR3 nucleotide sequence: TGTGCCAGCAGCGTAGAAGGCAGCGGAACGTGGGTTGAGGCCGGGGAGCTGTTTTTT. Translated, it gives CASSVEGSGTWVEAGELFF.

This clone occurred once. The V gene is TRBV6-5, the J gene TRBJ1-2; no clear D. Per the germline V gene, CDR1 is MNHEY and CDR2 is SVGAGI. Trimming pared 0 bases from V and 8 bases from J, leaving 19 bases between. The CDR3 is 16 residues long. CDR3 nucleotide sequence: TGTGCCAGCAGTTACTCGAGTATCGCCGGAGTAGAGGGCTACACCTTC. Translation gives CASSYSSIAGVEGYTF.

This chain links TRBV5-6 with TRBJ2-2, with 10 bases matching TRBD1. This CDR3 has 17 amino acids. Per germline, CDR1 SGHDT and CDR2 YYEEEE. J lost 2 bases, V lost 1 base, and 5 bases had no gene match. The CDR3 nucleotides read TGTGCCAGCAGCTTGCCGGGGACAGGGGTAAACACCGGGGAGCTGTTTTTT. Protein: CASSLPGTGVNTGELFF.

This rearrangement joins TRBV5-4 to TRBJ2-5, with D tentatively TRBD1 (5 bases). V dropped 4 bases and J dropped 5 bases, with 15 bases sitting between them. The CDR3 covers 14 residues. Germline CDR1 reads SGHNT; CDR2 reads YYREEE (reference sequence). CDR3: CASSTTTRVETQYF. The CDR3 coding sequence is TGTGCCAGCAGCACAACCACCAGGGTTGAGACCCAGTACTTC.